A selection of T cell receptor beta chains follows, all from one sample in a study of blood T cell repertoires in COVID-19. Only in-frame clones appear in the TCRdb table, and some are missing; sequencing was by immunoSEQ multiplex PCR. The sample has some 290,000 clones; approximately 90% are singletons. Sequencing was carried out using PBMCs or T cells enriched from blood (not recorded which). Receptors originate from a woman aged 40 to 50 with acute COVID-19. Each CDR3 is given with its conserved first and last residue. The D gene is left open where the match is weak. The size of a clone is reported for some rows only, either as once, few or many, or as a class for expanded clones.

clone_size j_call v_call d_call cdr3_nt cdr3_aa
- TRBJ1-6 TRBV5-4 TRBD1 TGTGCCAGCAGCTTGGACAGGGGTATCAGTTCACCCCTCCACTTT CASSLDRGISSPLHF
few TRBJ2-7 TRBV2 TRBD1 TGTGCCAGCAGCGTAAGCAGGGGGCTAACAGGGGAGCAGTACTTC CASSVSRGLTGEQYF
- TRBJ2-5 TRBV3-1/TRBV3-2 TRBD1 TGTGCCAGCAGCCCTAGACAGGGGAGGGAGACCCAGTACTTC CASSPRQGRETQYF
- TRBJ2-3 TRBV11-2 TRBD2 TGTGCCAGCAGCCTGAGCGGGAGAAGGGATACGCAGTATTTT CASSLSGRRDTQYF
- TRBJ1-2 TRBV7-9 TRBD1 TGTGCCAGCAGCACCGGGACAGGGGTCGGCTACACCTTC CASSTGTGVGYTF
- TRBJ2-5 TRBV7-9 - TGTGCCAGCAGCTTGGACAGACTCCAAGAGACCCAGTACTTC CASSLDRLQETQYF
- TRBJ2-5 TRBV3-1/TRBV3-2 - TGTGCCAGCAGCCAAGAACGAGGGCAAGAGACCCAGTACTTC CASSQERGQETQYF
- TRBJ2-5 TRBV5-5 - TGTGCCAGCAGCTTGCTGGAGACCCAGTACTTC CASSLLETQYF
- TRBJ2-1 TRBV7-9 TRBD2 TGTGCCAGCAGCTTCTTAGCGGGCGTCAATGAGCAGTTCTTC CASSFLAGVNEQFF
- TRBJ2-1 TRBV7-2 TRBD2 TGTGCCAGCAATCGGGGGGATTTCTCCTACAATGAGCAGTTCTTC CASNRGDFSYNEQFF
- TRBJ1-2 TRBV7-9 TRBD1 TGTGCCAGCAGCTTAGCCCAGTCAGGGGGCTTTGGCTACACCTTC CASSLAQSGGFGYTF
- TRBJ1-5 TRBV28 - TGTGCCAGCAGTCATAGCCCCCGGGTCTTCAATCAGCCCCAGCATTTT CASSHSPRVFNQPQHF
- TRBJ2-1 TRBV6-5 TRBD1 TGTGCCAGCAGTTACTCGAACAGGGGAGCACATGAGCAGTTCTTC CASSYSNRGAHEQFF
- TRBJ2-2 TRBV6-5 TRBD1 TGTGCCAGCAGCCAAGACAGGGCGAACACCGGGGAGCTGTTTTTT CASSQDRANTGELFF
- TRBJ2-1 TRBV30 TRBD1 TGTGCATCGACAGGGGATCCCTCCTACAATGAGCAGTTCTTC CASTGDPSYNEQFF
- TRBJ2-4 TRBV3-1/TRBV3-2 TRBD2 TGTGCCAGCAGCCAAGATCGGCCTAGCGGGGGACTAGCCAAAAACATTCAGTACTTC CASSQDRPSGGLAKNIQYF
- TRBJ1-4 TRBV19 TRBD1 TGTGCCAGTAGTCGGACAGGGCAGACTAATGAAAAACTGTTTTTT CASSRTGQTNEKLFF
- TRBJ1-6 TRBV4-1 - TGCGCCAGCAGCCAAGAATCAGCCAAGACTAAAAGATCACCCCTCCACTTT CASSQESAKTKRSPLHF
few TRBJ1-2 TRBV19 TRBD1 TGTGCCAGTAGCTCAACAGGGGATTATGGCTACACCTTC CASSSTGDYGYTF
few TRBJ2-7 TRBV28 - TGTGCCAGCAGTCGCTACGAGCAGTACTTC CASSRYEQYF
- TRBJ1-2 TRBV28 TRBD1 TGTGCCAGCAGTTTCGACAGGGGGCAGAACTATGGCTACACCTTC CASSFDRGQNYGYTF
- TRBJ2-7 TRBV6-2/TRBV6-3 - TGTGCCAGCAGTCAGATCTACGAGCAGTACTTC CASSQIYEQYF
- TRBJ2-7 TRBV5-4 TRBD2 TGTGCCAGCAGCTTGGACAGCGGGAGGTTGAACGAGCAGTACTTC CASSLDSGRLNEQYF
- TRBJ1-1 TRBV4-2 - TGTGCCAGCAGCCAGGGGAAGGGGACTGAAGCTTTCTTT CASSQGKGTEAFF
- TRBJ1-2 TRBV30 - TGTGCCTGGAGGGCGGCGGGTTTTAATGGGTATGGCTACACCTTC CAWRAAGFNGYGYTF
- TRBJ2-1 TRBV27 TRBD1 TGTGCCAGCAGTACGACCGGGACAGCCCTCCTAGTAGAGTTCTTC CASSTTGTALLVEFF
- TRBJ1-2 TRBV28 - TGTGCCAGCAGTTCTATCCCGCCCACAGCTAAAAACTATGGCTACACCTTC CASSSIPPTAKNYGYTF
- TRBJ2-2 TRBV2 TRBD2 TGTGCCAGCAGTCGCGGGAGCCAAACCGGGGAGCTGTTTTTT CASSRGSQTGELFF
once TRBJ1-2 TRBV28 TRBD1 TGTGCCAGCAGACGTTCCGGGACAGGGAGGGCTAACTATGGCTACACCTTC CASRRSGTGRANYGYTF
- TRBJ2-2 TRBV2 TRBD1 TGTGCCAGCAGAGAGGACAGGATGAACACCGGGGAGCTGTTTTTT CASREDRMNTGELFF
- TRBJ2-7 TRBV7-9 - TGTGCCAGCAGCTTATCTGACAGCAAGATCAACGAGCAGTACTTC CASSLSDSKINEQYF
- TRBJ2-7 TRBV7-8 TRBD2 TGTGCCAGCAGCCCCCGGGGACTAGCTCCTCACGAGCAGTACTTC CASSPRGLAPHEQYF
- TRBJ2-7 TRBV19 TRBD1 TGTGCCAGTAGTACCCGGACAGGGGATAACGAGCAGTACTTC CASSTRTGDNEQYF
- TRBJ2-1 TRBV30 TRBD2 TGTGCCTGGACTAGCGGGAGGGTGAATGAGCAGTTCTTC CAWTSGRVNEQFF
- TRBJ1-4 TRBV12-5 TRBD1 TGTGCTAGTGGTTTTCTACCGGGACAGGTCGGTGAAAAACTGTTTTTT CASGFLPGQVGEKLFF
- TRBJ2-7 TRBV5-4 TRBD1 TGTGCCAGCAGCTTGGAGGGGACAGGGCCCTACGAGCAGTACTTC CASSLEGTGPYEQYF
- TRBJ1-1 TRBV5-4 - TGTGCCAGCAGCCGCGAAAGGGGAGGGAACACTGAAGCTTTCTTT CASSRERGGNTEAFF
- TRBJ1-4 TRBV6-5 TRBD1 TGTGCCAGCAGTCTAGACAGGGCCAATGAAAAACTGTTTTTT CASSLDRANEKLFF
- TRBJ1-1 TRBV5-1 - TGCGCCAGCAGCTCTGTGGGCGTGGACACTGAAGCTTTCTTT CASSSVGVDTEAFF
- TRBJ2-1 TRBV7-2 - TGTGCCAGCAGCTTATACCTAGGTGAGCAGTTCTTC CASSLYLGEQFF
- TRBJ1-1 TRBV7-2 - TGTGCCAGCAGCTCCCCCGACAGGAACACTGAAGCTTTCTTT CASSSPDRNTEAFF
- TRBJ2-6 TRBV11-1 - TGTGCCAGCAGCTTAGCGTTGGCTAGCTCTGGGGCCAACGTCCTGACTTTC CASSLALASSGANVLTF
- TRBJ2-5 TRBV11-3 TRBD2 TGTGCCAGCAGCCAATCGACTAGCGCGGGTGAGACCCAGTACTTC CASSQSTSAGETQYF
- TRBJ2-7 TRBV2 TRBD1 TGTGCCAGCACCCTGACAGGGGGCGACGAGCAGTACTTC CASTLTGGDEQYF